A single sample gave rise to the 6 T cell receptor beta chains below, sequenced in a study of human T cells and chemical hapten exposure. Stated time point: pre-sensitization, week 0. Sample treatment: therapeutic diphenylcyclopropenone sensitization with weekly scalp DPC. MiXCR was run by TCRdb on the RACE reads, yielding one entry per CDR3 protein. The data contain more than 75,000 distinct CDR3 sequences, about 8.9% of them singletons. The specimen was whole blood, collected in connection with sensitization to the hapten diphenylcyclopropenone (DPC). The receptors come from a woman in her thirties or forties with alopecia areata. Some clones in this sample may be carry-over from other donors' samples.

This clonotype was observed at least ten times. The V gene is TRBV19, the J gene TRBJ2-7, with a tentative D call TRBD2 (5 bases). Deletions cut 7 bases from V and 7 bases from J, with 23 bases between. CDR3 length equals 15 residues. Per germline, CDR1 LNHDA and CDR2 SQIVND (reference sequence). CDR3 in amino acids: CASTNRGAYGMEQYF. The CDR3 DNA is TGTGCCAGTACAAATCGGGGAGCTTACGGGATGGAGCAGTACTTC. Looking up the rest from reference TRBV19 and TRBJ2-7 gives the full variable domain: DGGITQSPKYLFRKEGQNVTLSCEQNLNHDAMYWYRQDPGQGLRLIYYSQIVNDFQKGDIAEGYSVSREKKESFPLTVTSAQKNPTAFYLCASTNRGAYGMEQYFGPGTRLTVT.

The chain recombines TRBV18 with TRBJ2-2; perhaps D is TRBD1 or TRBD2 (6 bases each). V gave up 3 bases and J gave up 3 bases, with 14 bases separating them. Germline assignment: CDR1 KGHSH and CDR2 LQKENI. CDR3 length: 16 amino acids. The CDR3 nucleotides are TGTGCCAGCTCACCCCGCCGGGGGCCGGACACCGGGGAGCTGTTTTTT. It codes for CASSPRRGPDTGELFF.

The V call is TRBV30, the J call TRBJ1-2, with 9 nucleotides matching TRBD1. CDR1 and CDR2 from the germline V gene are GTSNPN and SVGIG (reference sequence). The CDR3 is made up of 13 amino acids. The junction had 3 bases not matched to a gene; V was cut back by 3 bases and J by 4 bases. CDR3 nucleotide sequence: TGTGCCTGGAGGGGACAGGGCCTCTATGGCTACACCTTC. Translating gives CAWRGQGLYGYTF.

The table lists this clonotype with a few counts. This chain uses TRBV6-2 or TRBV6-3 with TRBJ1-2; no reliable D call. This CDR3 region has 13 residues. Germline V gene sequence: CDR1 MNHEY, CDR2 SVGEGT. The V and J ends lost 8 bases and 2 bases respectively, with 12 bases between them. The CDR3 loop reads CASAPARNYGYTF. As DNA, the CDR3 is TGTGCCAGCGCTCCGGCGAGAAACTATGGCTACACCTTC.

This clonotype has more than one count but fewer than ten. V is TRBV4-1 and J is TRBJ1-6; TRBD1 matches at 9 bases. The germline gives CDR1 MGHRA, CDR2 YSYEKL. The CDR3 is 15 amino acids. J was trimmed by 10 bases and V by 3 bases; bases with no gene match: 7. The CDR3 loop is CASSQTPGQGSPLHF. Here the CDR3 DNA reads TGCGCCAGCAGCCAGACTCCGGGACAGGGCTCACCCCTCCACTTT.

The chain has TRBV6-1 and TRBJ1-1, with a weak D call TRBD1 (5 bases). The germline V gene encodes CDR1 MNHNS and CDR2 SASEGT. V was shortened by 6 bases and J by 4 bases, with 15 bases between the two germline ends. This CDR3 has 14 amino acids. The CDR3 sequence: CASRVQPGGTEAFF. The DNA for the CDR3 is TGTGCCAGCAGGGTACAGCCCGGGGGCACTGAAGCTTTCTTT.